The 23 T cell receptor beta chains given below trace back to one sample, sequenced in a study of T cells in Graves' hyperthyroidism and ophthalmopathy. Amplified TCR beta CDR3 regions derived from RNA transcripts. When the TCR CDR3 underwent first-round RT-PCR, the HTBI primer set was used. One entry per CDR3 protein results from TCRdb running MiXCR on the multiplex PCR reads. The data contain around 720,000 distinct CDR3 sequences, approximately 36% of them singletons. The sequencing sample was made of blood. These receptors were collected from a middle-aged woman with Graves' hyperthyroidism.

This clonotype was counted only a few times. The CDR3: CASRYEQGYEKLFF. The CDR3 bases are TGCGCCAGCAGATATGAGCAGGGGTATGAAAAACTGTTTTTT. The chain carries TRBV5-1 and TRBJ1-4; possibly TRBD1 for D (6 bases). Per germline, CDR1 SGHRS and CDR2 YFSETQ. This CDR3 has 14 amino acids. Trimming cost V 5 bases and J 6 bases, with 14 bases left between them.

V and J are TRBV29-1 and TRBJ1-5, with 7 bases that match TRBD1. V shed 5 bases, J shed 1 base, and the junction held 8 bases outside the gene matches. The CDR3 contains 15 residues. Per germline, CDR1 SQVTM and CDR2 ANQGSEA. The CDR3: CSVMTGRNSNQPQHF. As DNA, the CDR3 is TGCAGCGTTATGACAGGGAGAAACAGCAATCAGCCCCAGCATTTT.

As regards this clonotype: The junction and the germline gene differ at one end; a read error may be behind it. The chain couples TRBV7-2 to TRBJ1-2; D unresolved. The V gene's germline CDR1 is SGHTA and CDR2 FQGNSA. The CDR3 is 10 residues long. This CDR3 reads CASSLIGDTF. The CDR3 DNA reads as TGTGCCAGCAGCTTAATTGGCGACACCTTC.

The chain links TRBV7-9 to TRBJ2-7; D gene ambiguous. V lost 6 bases and J lost 4, with 19 bases in between. The CDR3 is 15 residues long. CDR1 and CDR2 (germline): SEHNR, FQNEAQ (reference sequence). The CDR3 here is CASSDPVGWDYEQYF. For the CDR3, the DNA is TGTGCCAGCAGTGACCCGGTGGGGTGGGATTACGAGCAGTACTTC. Looking up the rest from reference TRBV7-9 and TRBJ2-7 gives the full variable domain: DTGVSQNPRHKITKRGQNVTFRCDPISEHNRLYWYRQTLGQGPEFLTYFQNEAQLEKSRLLSDRFSAERPKGSFSTLEIQRTEQGDSAMYLCASSDPVGWDYEQYFGPGTRLTVT.

Ten or more counts support this clonotype. This chain connects TRBV6-5 to TRBJ1-2; D gene uncertain. The ends were cut back, 6 bases at V and 4 bases at J, with 9 bases in the middle. Germline V gene lookup returns CDR1 MNHEY and CDR2 SVGAGI. The CDR3 is 12 amino acids. The CDR3 spells CASRKGGYGYTF. Here the CDR3 DNA reads TGTGCCAGCAGAAAGGGCGGCTATGGCTACACCTTC.

V and J are TRBV25-1 and TRBJ2-3, with 8 bases matching TRBD2. The CDR3 runs 13 residues. J was trimmed by 4 bases and V by 8 bases; bases with no gene match: 5. CDR1 MGHDK and CDR2 SYGVNS come from the germline V gene. CDR3 sequence reads: CASVELAADTQYF. CDR3 in DNA: TGTGCCAGCGTTGAACTAGCGGCAGATACGCAGTATTTT.

The rearrangement joins TRBV7-2 to TRBJ2-7, with a tentative D call TRBD2 (5 bases). The CDR3 is made up of 16 amino acids. V gave up 2 bases and J gave up 5 bases, with 19 bases separating them. The germline V gene has CDR1 SGHTA and CDR2 FQGNSA. The DNA for the CDR3 is TGTGCCAGCAGCTTATTCGTGGGGAGATCCCGGAACGAGCAGTACTTC. Translating it yields CASSLFVGRSRNEQYF.

The chain combines TRBV5-1 with TRBJ2-5; D possibly corresponds to TRBD2 (6 bases). The length of the CDR3 is 16 residues. Trimming took off 6 bases at V and 1 base at J, with 19 bases between the two ends. Germline loops: CDR1 SGHRS, CDR2 YFSETQ. The CDR3 loop reads CASTAGQLGIQETQYF. The CDR3 nucleotides are TGCGCCAGCACCGCGGGGCAGCTAGGGATCCAAGAGACCCAGTACTTC.

This clonotype was seen many times. J is TRBJ1-5 and V is TRBV20-1; possibly TRBD1 for D (6 bases). This CDR3 is built from 15 residues. Germline CDR1 reads DFQATT; CDR2 reads SNEGSKA (reference sequence). V was trimmed by 2 bases and J by 3 bases, leaving 14 bases between them. The CDR3 nucleotides read TGCAGTGCTAGATTGGGGGCGGCGGTCAATCAGCCCCAGCATTTT. Translation gives CSARLGAAVNQPQHF.

Comment on this clonotype: The final CDR3 position lacks the conserved phenylalanine or tryptophan, pointing to a likely read error. It is unclear where the CDR3 begins or ends on the DNA, so no DNA is shown, and the CDR3 is as TCRdb lists it. The chain uses TRBV5-1 and TRBJ1-1; TRBD1 was called by the table and not checked on the DNA. Germline lookup yields CDR1 SGHRS and CDR2 YFSETQ. From its first to its last residue, the CDR3 has 9 amino acids. This CDR3 is CASSSYAGV.

The gene calls are TRBV6-5 and TRBJ1-2, with D tentatively TRBD1 (5 bases). Germline values: CDR1 MNHEY, CDR2 SVGAGI. This CDR3 is built from 15 residues. With 0 bases removed from V and 0 bases from J, the gap between germline ends came to 8 bases. CDR3 nucleotide sequence: TGTGCCAGCAGTTACTCGTCAGGGTCTAACTATGGCTACACCTTC. This translates into CASSYSSGSNYGYTF.

This chain joins TRBV25-1 and TRBJ2-7; 8 bases fit TRBD1. The CDR3 is 12 residues long. CDR1 is MGHDK and CDR2 is SYGVNS in the germline V gene. J was trimmed by 9 bases and V by 6 bases; bases with no gene match: 7. CDR3 region: CASSSGTGPQYF. The CDR3 coding sequence is TGTGCCAGCAGCTCCGGGACAGGACCGCAGTACTTC.

The chain is built from TRBV20-1 and TRBJ1-6; a possible D gene is TRBD1 (6 bases). There are 17 residues in the CDR3. Trimming removed 6 bases at V and 6 bases at J, with 24 bases between. Germline values: CDR1 DFQATT, CDR2 SNEGSKA (reference sequence). CDR3 DNA: TGCAGTGCCAGCACCCCAGGGGAAGGCAGACTTAATTCACCCCTCCACTTT. Translated: CSASTPGEGRLNSPLHF.

As for this clonotype: With a much larger clone just one base away, this may be a read error. The chain employs TRBV19 and TRBJ2-5, with D tentatively TRBD1 or TRBD2 (6 bases each). With 4 bases removed from V and 2 bases from J, the gap between germline ends came to 20 bases. Germline lookup yields CDR1 LNHDA and CDR2 SQIVND (reference sequence). The CDR3 spans 17 residues. This CDR3 reads CASSTRRGSIEQETQYF. The DNA of the CDR3 is TGTGCCAGTAGTACGAGGAGGGGGAGCATCGAACAAGAGACCCAGTACTTC. Full variable domain (remainder filled in from reference TRBV19 and TRBJ2-5): DGGITQSPKYLFRKEGQNVTLSCEQNLNHDAMYWYRQDPGQGLRLIYYSQIVNDFQKGDIAEGYSVSREKKESFPLTVTSAQKNPTAFYLCASSTRRGSIEQETQYFGPGTRLLVL.

The table lists this clonotype with many counts. This chain joins TRBV7-2 and TRBJ1-5; 9 positions match TRBD1. CDR1 and CDR2 (germline): SGHTA, FQGNSA. Germline trimming cut 4 bases from V and 6 bases from J; bases unmatched to any gene: 7. The CDR3 runs 15 residues. The CDR3 DNA reads as TGTGCCAGCAGCTCGACAGGGGGAGGAGGTCAGCCCCAGCATTTT. Translation: CASSSTGGGGQPQHF.

This clonotype is a singleton in its sample. One base away lies a much larger clone, so this may be a sequencing read error. This CDR3 is missing its conserved last phenylalanine or tryptophan, likely due to a read error. This chain uses TRBV28 with TRBJ2-5, with no clear D. V was trimmed by 5 bases and J by 8 bases, leaving 9 bases between them. Germline V gives CDR1 MDHEN, CDR2 SYDVKM. The CDR3 runs to 11 residues. CDR3 loop: CASSPGRTQYL. The CDR3 DNA follows: TGTGCCAGCAGTCCGGGCCGAACCCAGTACCTC.

In regard to this clonotype: This could be a read error, since a much larger clone is one nucleotide away. No DNA is shown, since the ends of the CDR3 on it are uncertain; the CDR3 is the one TCRdb lists. This chain uses TRBV9 with TRBJ1-2; the DNA was not used to check the table's D call, TRBD1. The CDR3 contains 15 residues when both ends are counted. CDR1 is SGDLS and CDR2 is YYNGEE in the germline V gene. CDR3 amino acids: CASSLVGQGAYGHTF.

J is TRBJ1-1 and V is TRBV6-1; D is perhaps TRBD1 (6 bases). CDR3 size: 13 residues. Trimming took off 6 bases at V and 3 bases at J, with 11 bases between the two ends. The germline gives CDR1 MNHNS, CDR2 SASEGT. CDR3 in amino acids: CASRFNRDTEAFF. DNA of the CDR3: TGTGCCAGCAGATTCAACAGGGACACTGAAGCTTTCTTT.

V gene TRBV11-3 combines with J gene TRBJ1-5; D perhaps matches TRBD1 (6 bases). The CDR3 extends over 15 amino acids. Germline V gene data show CDR1 as SGHNT and CDR2 as YENEEA. V shed 1 base and J shed 5 bases, with 12 bases lying between them. The CDR3 loop is CASSLVMGADQPQHF. The CDR3, as DNA: TGTGCCAGCAGCTTAGTAATGGGGGCGGATCAGCCCCAGCATTTT.

This clonotype has a count of ten or more. The CDR3 DNA reads TGTGCCAGCAGCCCCCGGCCCAGCGACAGGGAGACCCAGTACTTC. Translating it yields CASSPRPSDRETQYF. V gene TRBV12-3 or TRBV12-4 combines with J gene TRBJ2-5; possibly TRBD1 for D (6 bases). The CDR3 is 15 residues long. Trimming removed 6 bases at V and 5 bases at J, with 19 bases between.

The chain employs TRBV6-6 and TRBJ1-5; D is undetermined. V was shortened by 7 bases and J by 0 bases, with 19 bases between the two germline ends. Germline CDR1 is MNHNY and CDR2 is SVGAGI (reference sequence). The CDR3 consists of 17 residues. CDR3 in DNA: TGTGCCAGCAATCCGTGGCAGCCGATTTATAGCAATCAGCCCCAGCATTTT. This encodes CASNPWQPIYSNQPQHF.

The J gene is TRBJ1-1, the V gene TRBV19; D may be TRBD1 (5 bases). Germline V gene sequence: CDR1 LNHDA, CDR2 SQIVND (reference sequence). The CDR3 totals 14 residues. Trimming shortened V by 4 bases and J by 5 bases, and 14 bases separated the two germline ends. Written as DNA, the CDR3 is TGTGCCAGTAGTAAGGGACCCCAAGGGACTGAAGCTTTCTTT. This encodes CASSKGPQGTEAFF.

This clonotype was seen more than once but under ten times. This chain links TRBV24-1 with TRBJ1-4; D ambiguous. The CDR3 contains 15 residues. Germline V gene data show CDR1 as KGHDR and CDR2 as SFDVKD. The V end lost 3 bases, the J end lost 0 bases, and 7 bases lay between the germline ends. The CDR3 loop reads CATSDNDATNEKLFF. CDR3 nucleotides: TGTGCCACCAGTGATAATGATGCAACTAATGAAAAACTGTTTTTT.